The 8 T cell receptor beta chains below come from one sample, sequenced in a study of blood T cell repertoires in COVID-19. TCRdb's table, derived via immunoSEQ multiplex PCR, lists solely in-frame clones and lacks some. The sample has about 190,000 clones, 90% seen once. Sequencing was done on a sample of peripheral blood. The receptor set was obtained from a man between 50 and 59 years old with acute or convalescent COVID-19.

CDR3 coding DNA: TGTGCCAGCACCTATACCCCGGCCGGGGAGCTGTTTTTT. Amino acids: CASTYTPAGELFF. The chain couples TRBV7-3 to TRBJ2-2; D is undetermined. The V gene lost 7 bases and the J gene lost 6 bases, with 12 bases spanning the gap. Germline values: CDR1 SGHTA, CDR2 FQGTGA. This CDR3 has 13 amino acids. The whole variable domain, filled in from reference TRBV7-3 and TRBJ2-2, reads GAGVSQTPSNKVTEKGKYVELRCDPISGHTALYWYRQSLGQGPEFLIYFQGTGAADDSGLPNDRFFAVRPEGSVSTLKIQRTERGDSAVYLCASTYTPAGELFFGEGSRLTVL.

V is TRBV27 and J is TRBJ1-2; 8 bases are shared with TRBD1. CDR3 length: 13 residues. The germline V gene has CDR1 MNHEY and CDR2 SMNVEV (reference sequence). The V and J ends lost 10 bases and 1 base, in that order; junction bases with no gene match: 5. The CDR3 DNA reads TGTGCCACCAGGACAGGGTTTAACTATGGCTACACCTTC. Residues: CATRTGFNYGYTF.

The chain couples TRBV5-4 to TRBJ2-3, with D hard to call. CDR3 length: 16 amino acids. V shed 4 bases and J shed 2 bases, with 17 bases lying between them. Per the germline V gene, CDR1 is SGHNT and CDR2 is YYREEE (reference sequence). The CDR3 loop is CASSGVTGRTTDTQYF. CDR3 DNA: TGTGCCAGCAGCGGTGTCACTGGGCGAACCACAGATACGCAGTATTTT.

The chain joins TRBV7-9 to TRBJ1-1; unclear D gene. The germline CDR1 and CDR2 sequences are SEHNR and FQNEAQ (reference sequence). Trimming removed 1 base at V and 0 bases at J, with 6 bases between. The CDR3 covers 14 residues. The chain's CDR3 is CASSLEYMNTEAFF. The CDR3 DNA reads TGTGCCAGCAGCTTAGAATACATGAACACTGAAGCTTTCTTT.

The CDR3 here is CASGSGYNEQFF. For the CDR3, the DNA is TGTGCCAGCGGGAGTGGTTACAATGAGCAGTTCTTC. The chain has TRBV2 and TRBJ2-1, with D possibly matching TRBD2 (5 bases). V lost 8 bases to trimming and J lost 4 bases, with 9 bases between them. Germline V gene data show CDR1 as SNHLY and CDR2 as FYNNEI. The CDR3 loop spans 12 amino acids.

The chain uses TRBV4-1 and TRBJ2-7; 8 bases fit TRBD2. Trimming removed 4 bases from V and 4 bases from J; junction bases left unmatched: 6. The germline V gene encodes CDR1 MGHRA and CDR2 YSYEKL. CDR3 length: 14 residues. CDR3 DNA sequence: TGCGCCAGCAGCCCCGGGACTAGGGGGTACGAGCAGTACTTC. Its protein is CASSPGTRGYEQYF.

The chain uses TRBV5-5 and TRBJ1-4; possible D gene TRBD1, 6 bases. Trimming took off 4 bases at V and 4 bases at J, with 17 bases between the two ends. CDR3 size: 16 residues. Looked up from germline, CDR1 is SGHKS and CDR2 is YYEKEE (reference sequence). The CDR3 loop reads CASSVNRAVNNEKLFF. CDR3 coding DNA: TGTGCCAGCAGCGTTAACAGGGCGGTGAATAATGAAAAACTGTTTTTT.

This clone was seen just once. This sequence joins TRBV7-3 and TRBJ2-2, with unresolved D. Trimming left V 5 bases short and J 1 base short, with 14 bases between. The germline gives CDR1 SGHTA, CDR2 FQGTGA. The CDR3 contains 16 residues. This CDR3 reads CASSPSASGNTGELFF. Written as DNA, the CDR3 is TGTGCCAGCAGCCCGTCGGCGTCGGGGAACACCGGGGAGCTGTTTTTT.